Below are 16 T cell receptor beta chains sequenced from a single sample in a study of blood T cell repertoires in COVID-19. Libraries were prepared by immunoSEQ multiplex PCR; TCRdb keeps only in-frame clonotypes and omits some of them. Here the sample spans 87,000 or so clones, around 90% being singletons. Input material: peripheral blood. The receptors were sampled from a woman in her forties or fifties with active or convalescent COVID-19.

The chain couples TRBV2 to TRBJ1-2, with 11 bases matching TRBD1. Trimming took 7 bases from V and 4 from J; bases not matched to a gene: 2. Germline-derived CDR1 and CDR2 are SNHLY and FYNNEI. This CDR3 spans 13 amino acids. CDR3 DNA sequence: TGTGCCAGCACGGGACAGGGGGGCTATGGCTACACCTTC. It translates to CASTGQGGYGYTF.

The chain links TRBV27 to TRBJ2-3, with 7 bases lining up with TRBD1. The CDR3 runs 19 residues. Germline assignment: CDR1 MNHEY and CDR2 SMNVEV (reference sequence). The ends lost 5 bases at V and 14 bases at J; junction bases unmatched: 31. In DNA, the CDR3 is TGTGCCAGCAGTCCAACAAGACCAAACCTCGACAGGGCACTGTATTTTAGGTATTTT. Its protein product is CASSPTRPNLDRALYFRYF.

The chain couples TRBV10-3 to TRBJ2-2; 10 bases fit TRBD2. CDR3 length equals 15 residues. After removal of 3 bases from V and 6 bases from J, the junction contained 4 bases not matched to a gene. The germline V gene encodes CDR1 ENHRY and CDR2 SYGVKD. The DNA for the CDR3 is TGTGCCATCAGTGATACTAGCGGGGCCCCCGGGGAGCTGTTTTTT. It yields the protein CAISDTSGAPGELFF.

The V call is TRBV14, the J call TRBJ1-1; maybe TRBD1 (5 bases). Germline V CDR1 and CDR2: SGHDN, FVKESK. The V end was cut by 3 bases, the J end by 1 base, with 9 bases between. CDR3 size: 14 residues. The CDR3 loop is CASSQSGGNTEAFF. Here the CDR3 DNA reads TGTGCCAGCAGCCAGTCGGGGGGGAACACTGAAGCTTTCTTT.

V and J are TRBV5-1 and TRBJ2-2; 7 nucleotides line up with TRBD1. CDR1 and CDR2 (germline): SGHRS, YFSETQ. V shed 3 bases and J 3 bases; nucleotides not matched to a gene: 2. The CDR3 sequence is 14 residues long. CDR3 DNA sequence: TGCGCCAGCAGCTATGGACAGGACACCGGGGAGCTGTTTTTT. Encoded protein: CASSYGQDTGELFF.

The chain recombines TRBV3-1 (or the pseudogene TRBV3-2) with TRBJ1-2; D possibly corresponds to TRBD1 (6 bases). CDR3 length: 14 amino acids. V lost 4 bases, J lost 4 bases, and 13 bases lay in between. Germline loops: CDR1 LGHDT, CDR2 YNNKEL (reference sequence). The CDR3 DNA sequence: TGTGCCAGCAGCCTGACAGGATCTTTCTATGGCTACACCTTC. Its translation is CASSLTGSFYGYTF.

This rearrangement joins TRBV30 to TRBJ1-6; 7 bases align to TRBD1. CDR1 and CDR2 from the germline V gene are GTSNPN and SVGIG (reference sequence). The CDR3 contains 14 residues. With 1 base clipped from V and 7 bases from J, the junction kept 4 bases outside the gene matches. In DNA form, the CDR3 reads TGTGCCTGGAGTGATACAGGGGTCAATTCACCCCTCCACTTT. It translates to CAWSDTGVNSPLHF.

Written as DNA, the CDR3 is TGTGCCAGCAGCCAAGATAACGGACTAGTCTACGAGCAGTACTTC. Its protein is CASSQDNGLVYEQYF. The chain recombines TRBV3-1 (or the pseudogene TRBV3-2) with TRBJ2-7; 7 nucleotides line up with TRBD2. The CDR3 runs to 15 residues. Germline V gene lookup returns CDR1 LGHDT and CDR2 YNNKEL (reference sequence). Germline trimming cut 0 bases from V and 3 bases from J; bases unmatched to any gene: 5.

This chain joins TRBV7-9 and TRBJ1-1; no reliable D call. The length of the CDR3 is 17 residues. Looked up from germline, CDR1 is SEHNR and CDR2 is FQNEAQ (reference sequence). Between the trimmed V and J ends, which lost 0 bases and 2 bases, there was a span of 16 bases. In DNA form, the CDR3 reads TGTGCCAGCAGCTTAGCAAGAAGCGGGGTCCCCAACACTGAAGCTTTCTTT. This translates into CASSLARSGVPNTEAFF.

In its sample, this clone was seen once. V usage is TRBV2 and J usage is TRBJ1-4; TRBD1 aligns across 12 bases. V dropped 7 bases and J dropped 8; count of bases not matched to a gene: 5. Germline assignment: CDR1 SNHLY and CDR2 FYNNEI. The CDR3 is made up of 14 amino acids. This CDR3 reads CASIRDRGREKLFF. DNA of the CDR3: TGTGCCAGCATTCGGGACAGGGGGCGAGAAAAACTGTTTTTT.

The V call is TRBV18, the J call TRBJ2-5; D not certain. V lost 7 bases to trimming and J lost 2 bases, with 11 bases between them. This CDR3 region has 13 residues. Germline V gene sequence: CDR1 KGHSH, CDR2 LQKENI. CDR3 region: CASLRGSQETQYF. CDR3 bases: TGTGCCAGCTTGCGCGGCAGTCAAGAGACCCAGTACTTC.

The CDR3 spells CASSLSPGQGPTGELFF. The DNA of the CDR3 is TGTGCCAGCAGTTTATCCCCGGGACAGGGTCCCACCGGGGAGCTGTTTTTT. The chain employs TRBV27 and TRBJ2-2; 9 bases align to TRBD1. The CDR3 loop spans 17 amino acids. Trimming removed 0 bases from V and 4 bases from J; junction bases left unmatched: 6. CDR1 MNHEY and CDR2 SMNVEV come from the germline V gene (reference sequence).

The chain uses TRBV7-8 and TRBJ2-5, with 9 bases identical to TRBD2. J was trimmed by 3 bases and V by 5 bases; bases with no gene match: 10. Germline V gives CDR1 SGHVS, CDR2 FQNEAQ. This CDR3 comprises 16 residues. CDR3 nucleotides: TGTGCCAGCAGCCCGAGTGGCGGGGGGGCGGAAGAGACCCAGTACTTC. Translating it yields CASSPSGGGAEETQYF.

This clone was seen more than once but under ten times. The chain has TRBV7-2 and TRBJ2-1; tentatively, D is TRBD1 (6 bases). CDR1 is SGHTA and CDR2 is FQGNSA in the germline V gene. With 1 base removed from V and 7 bases from J, the gap between germline ends came to 11 bases. This CDR3 spans 14 amino acids. CDR3 coding DNA: TGTGCCAGCAGCTTAGGAGGTACAGGGAATGAGCAGTTCTTC. Encoded protein: CASSLGGTGNEQFF.

This clone has only one observation. This chain uses TRBV29-1 with TRBJ2-1; D possibly corresponds to TRBD1 (6 bases). The CDR3 runs 15 residues. V was clipped by 7 bases and J by 0 bases, with 16 bases between them. The germline gives CDR1 SQVTM, CDR2 ANQGSEA. CDR3 sequence (DNA): TGCAGCGAAACGGCGTGGGACAACTCCTACAATGAGCAGTTCTTC. As protein: CSETAWDNSYNEQFF.

V usage is TRBV6-5 and J usage is TRBJ1-4, with D hard to call. This CDR3 spans 15 amino acids. The V end lost 2 bases, the J end lost 8 bases, and 15 bases lay between the germline ends. Germline V gene data show CDR1 as MNHEY and CDR2 as SVGAGI. This CDR3 reads CASSYRAGPGEKLFF. The CDR3 DNA reads TGTGCCAGCAGTTACAGGGCGGGTCCGGGGGAAAAACTGTTTTTT.